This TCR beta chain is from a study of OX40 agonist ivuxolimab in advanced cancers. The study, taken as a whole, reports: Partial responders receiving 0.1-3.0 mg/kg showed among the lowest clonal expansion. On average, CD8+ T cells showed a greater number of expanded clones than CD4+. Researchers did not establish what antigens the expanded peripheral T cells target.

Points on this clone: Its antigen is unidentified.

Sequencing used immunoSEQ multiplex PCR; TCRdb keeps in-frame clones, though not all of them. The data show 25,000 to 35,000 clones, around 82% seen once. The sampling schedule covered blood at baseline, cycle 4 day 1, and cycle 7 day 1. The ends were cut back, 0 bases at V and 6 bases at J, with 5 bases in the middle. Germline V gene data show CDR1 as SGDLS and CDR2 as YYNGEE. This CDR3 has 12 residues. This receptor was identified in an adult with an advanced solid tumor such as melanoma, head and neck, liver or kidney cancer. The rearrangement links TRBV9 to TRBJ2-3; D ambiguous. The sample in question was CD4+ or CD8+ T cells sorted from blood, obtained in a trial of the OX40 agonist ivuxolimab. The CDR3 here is CASSVGRDTQYF. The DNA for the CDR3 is TGTGCCAGCAGCGTAGGACGGGATACGCAGTATTTT. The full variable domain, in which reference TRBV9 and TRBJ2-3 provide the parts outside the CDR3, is DSGVTQTPKHLITATGQRVTLRCSPRSGDLSVYWYQQSLDQGLQFLIQYYNGEERAKGNILERFSAQQFPDLHSELNLSSLELGDSALYFCASSVGRDTQYFGPGTRLTVL.